Shown below are 2 T cell receptor beta chains from a single sample sequenced in a study of blood T cell repertoires in COVID-19. Assay: immunoSEQ multiplex PCR; the TCRdb copy retains only in-frame clones and omits some. The table includes approximately 69,000 clones, more than 70% detected once. The sample comprised peripheral blood. These receptor sequences come from a human donor in a cohort sampled during active COVID-19.

About this clone: One end of the junction varies from germline; a read error may be responsible. The chain has TRBV6-1 and TRBJ2-4; no reliable D call. This CDR3 has 15 amino acids. The germline gives CDR1 MNHNS, CDR2 SASEGT. CDR3 in DNA: TGTGCCAGCAGAGAAGCGAGTGATAGCAAAAACATTCAGTACTTC. Its translation: CASREASDSKNIQYF.

The gene calls are TRBV7-2 and TRBJ2-1, with D possibly being TRBD1 (5 bases). Per germline, CDR1 SGHTA and CDR2 FQGNSA. V lost 1 base, J lost 4 bases, and 11 bases lay in between. The CDR3 is made up of 15 amino acids. CDR3 sequence reads: CASSLDRTSYNEQFF. DNA of the CDR3: TGTGCCAGCAGCTTAGACAGGACGAGTTACAATGAGCAGTTCTTC.